A single sample is the source of the 27 T cell receptor beta chains below, sequenced in a study of blood T cell repertoires in COVID-19. Sequencing used immunoSEQ multiplex PCR; TCRdb keeps in-frame clones, though not all of them. Altogether roughly 290,000 clones are present, 80% to 85% being singletons, with the ten largest covering roughly 14%. The source material was peripheral blood. All receptors come from a person aged 65 to 79 with COVID-19, enrolled during active disease.

The chain joins TRBV19 to TRBJ2-7; 15 bases agree with TRBD2. Germline trimming cut 5 bases from V and 3 bases from J; bases unmatched to any gene: 8. This CDR3 spans 17 amino acids. From germline, CDR1 is LNHDA and CDR2 SQIVND (reference sequence). CDR3 sequence: CASSSFGLAGGDYEQYF. The CDR3 nucleotides are TGTGCCAGTAGTTCTTTCGGACTAGCGGGAGGGGACTACGAGCAGTACTTC.

In DNA form, the CDR3 reads TGCGCCAGCAGCCAACATACAGGGGGAATTCTGCAAGAGACCCAGTACTTC. It encodes CASSQHTGGILQETQYF. The genes are TRBV4-1 and TRBJ2-5, with 8 bases lining up with TRBD1. Trimming cost V 2 bases and J 2 bases; bases outside gene matches: 10. CDR1 and CDR2 (germline): MGHRA, YSYEKL. The CDR3 extends over 17 amino acids.

The chain is built from TRBV7-2 and TRBJ2-2; 12 bases align to TRBD1. This CDR3 is built from 16 residues. V gave up 5 bases and J gave up 6 bases; unmatched junction bases: 7. Germline V gene data show CDR1 as SGHTA and CDR2 as FQGNSA. In DNA form, the CDR3 reads TGTGCCAGCAGCGGGACAGGGGGCGCTATCGCCGGGGAGCTGTTTTTT. Amino acid sequence: CASSGTGGAIAGELFF.

This clone was recorded once. This rearrangement joins TRBV7-8 to TRBJ2-1, with TRBD2 matching 9 bases. Germline V CDR1 and CDR2: SGHVS, FQNEAQ. The CDR3 runs to 17 residues. V lost 2 bases, J lost 4 bases, and 9 bases stayed unmatched. CDR3 in amino acids: CASSLPPGTSFYNEQFF. CDR3 sequence (DNA): TGTGCCAGCAGCTTACCACCCGGGACTAGCTTTTACAATGAGCAGTTCTTC.

Details on this clone: Other DNA sequences within the sample encode an identical CDR3. The chain uses TRBV30 and TRBJ2-3; D not resolved. V dropped 0 bases and J dropped 3 bases, with 7 bases sitting between them. This CDR3 is 13 amino acids long. In germline, CDR1 is GTSNPN, CDR2 SVGIG (reference sequence). The CDR3 loop is CAWSVRRTDTQYF. Written as DNA, the CDR3 is TGTGCCTGGAGTGTTAGGAGAACAGATACGCAGTATTTT.

The chain links TRBV2 to TRBJ2-3, with D possibly being TRBD2 (7 bases). V was clipped by 9 bases and J by 4 bases, with 26 bases between them. The CDR3 has 17 residues. From germline, CDR1 is SNHLY and CDR2 FYNNEI. The CDR3 reads CASLQRGRGAIADTQYF. The CDR3 coding sequence is TGTGCCAGTCTGCAGCGGGGTAGGGGGGCCATCGCAGATACGCAGTATTTT.

This chain joins TRBV6-6 and TRBJ1-3, with D unclear. This CDR3 has 12 residues. V lost 6 bases and J 6 bases, leaving 9 bases between the germline ends. Germline lookup yields CDR1 MNHNY and CDR2 SVGAGI (reference sequence). The CDR3 coding sequence is TGTGCCAGCAGCTCTGCAGAAAACACCATATATTTT. This gives the protein CASSSAENTIYF.

There are a few counts of this clone. This chain links TRBV28 with TRBJ2-7; D is ambiguous. The CDR3 has 12 residues. Germline V lookup: CDR1 MDHEN, CDR2 SYDVKM. Trimming removed 8 bases from V and 3 bases from J, with 11 bases in between. CDR3 sequence (DNA): TGTGCCAGCGGGTTGCCTAGCTACGAGCAGTACTTC. Protein product: CASGLPSYEQYF. The entire variable domain, with the rest obtained from reference TRBV28 and TRBJ2-7, is as follows: DVKVTQSSRYLVKRTGEKVFLECVQDMDHENMFWYRQDPGLGLRLIYFSYDVKMKEKGDIPEGYSVSREKKERFSLILESASTNQTSMYLCASGLPSYEQYFGPGTRLTVT.

This chain joins TRBV6-1 and TRBJ2-7; 12 bases line up with TRBD1. Germline V gene data show CDR1 as MNHNS and CDR2 as SASEGT. The CDR3 is 15 residues long. V was pared by 10 bases and J by 3 bases, with 10 bases of the junction left unmatched. The CDR3 is CATGTGQGASYEQYF. In nucleotides, the CDR3 is TGTGCCACGGGTACGGGACAGGGGGCAAGCTACGAGCAGTACTTC.

The chain joins TRBV20-1 to TRBJ2-7, with D maybe TRBD2 (5 bases). Trimming pared 6 bases from V and 11 bases from J, leaving 17 bases between. This CDR3 is 11 amino acids long. The germline V gene has CDR1 DFQATT and CDR2 SNEGSKA (reference sequence). CDR3 coding DNA: TGCAGTGCCCAGAGAAATACGAGGGAGTACTTC. Its protein is CSAQRNTREYF.

This chain connects TRBV19 to TRBJ2-1, with D possibly TRBD1 on 6 matching bases. Germline loops: CDR1 LNHDA, CDR2 SQIVND (reference sequence). The V and J ends lost 8 bases and 0 bases respectively, with 14 bases between them. This CDR3 comprises 15 residues. DNA of the CDR3: TGTGCCAGTGCACCGCAGGGGAGCTCCTACAATGAGCAGTTCTTC. It encodes CASAPQGSSYNEQFF. Full variable domain (rest looked up from reference TRBV19 and TRBJ2-1): DGGITQSPKYLFRKEGQNVTLSCEQNLNHDAMYWYRQDPGQGLRLIYYSQIVNDFQKGDIAEGYSVSREKKESFPLTVTSAQKNPTAFYLCASAPQGSSYNEQFFGPGTRLTVL.

The chain combines TRBV5-5 with TRBJ2-3; D not resolved. CDR3 length equals 14 residues. Germline V gives CDR1 SGHKS, CDR2 YYEKEE (reference sequence). V dropped 0 bases and J dropped 2 bases, with 7 bases sitting between them. As DNA, the CDR3 is TGTGCCAGCAGCTTGGTTCCAAACACAGATACGCAGTATTTT. Translating gives CASSLVPNTDTQYF. The full variable domain, with the rest looked up from reference TRBV5-5 and TRBJ2-3, is DAGVTQSPTHLIKTRGQQVTLRCSPISGHKSVSWYQQVLGQGPQFIFQYYEKEERGRGNFPDRFSARQFPNYSSELNVNALLLGDSALYLCASSLVPNTDTQYFGPGTRLTVL.

This clone was seen a single time. The chain employs TRBV6-2 or TRBV6-3 and TRBJ2-2, with TRBD1 identical over 9 bases. The trim removed 5 bases at V and 3 bases at J, leaving 1 base unmatched. CDR1 is MNHEY and CDR2 is SVGEGT in the germline V gene. CDR3 length: 14 residues. The CDR3 spells CASSGTGYTGELFF. The CDR3 nucleotides are TGTGCCAGCAGTGGGACAGGGTACACCGGGGAGCTGTTTTTT.

The chain couples TRBV29-1 to TRBJ1-1; D is perhaps TRBD1 (5 bases). Germline CDR1 reads SQVTM; CDR2 reads ANQGSEA. V lost 3 bases and J 1 base, leaving 9 bases between the germline ends. There are 13 residues in the CDR3. CDR3 sequence reads: CSVEVGANTEAFF. DNA of the CDR3: TGCAGCGTTGAGGTAGGGGCGAACACTGAAGCTTTCTTT.

The J gene is TRBJ2-7, the V gene TRBV21-1; the D call in the table, TRBD1, was not verified against the DNA. TRBV21-1 counts as a pseudogene. This CDR3 comprises 15 residues. CDR3 region: CASSKGSGISYEQYF. For the CDR3, the DNA is TGTGCCAGCAGCAAAGGATCAGGGATATCCTACGAGCAGTACTTC.

The V call is TRBV7-7, the J call TRBJ2-2; 9 nucleotides line up with TRBD2. Germline CDR1 is SSHAT and CDR2 is FNYEAQ (reference sequence). CDR3 length: 16 amino acids. V lost 5 bases to trimming and J lost 6 bases; unmatched junction nucleotides: 10. The CDR3 region is CASSQLASGNSGELFF. The CDR3 nucleotides are TGTGCCAGCAGCCAACTGGCTAGCGGGAATTCCGGGGAGCTGTTTTTT.

V usage is TRBV18 and J usage is TRBJ1-3; D unclear. This CDR3 spans 15 amino acids. V dropped 2 bases and J dropped 0 bases, with 8 bases sitting between them. CDR1 is KGHSH, CDR2 LQKENI, per germline. CDR3 loop: CASSPDAGSGNTIYF. In DNA, the CDR3 is TGTGCCAGCTCACCAGACGCGGGCTCTGGAAACACCATATATTTT. The full variable domain, rest sourced from reference TRBV18 and TRBJ1-3, is NAGVMQNPRHLVRRRGQEARLRCSPMKGHSHVYWYRQLPEEGLKFMVYLQKENIIDESGMPKERFSAEFPKEGPSILRIQQVVRGDSAAYFCASSPDAGSGNTIYFGEGSWLTVV.

This rearrangement joins TRBV4-1 to TRBJ2-7; D is undetermined. Germline CDR1 reads MGHRA; CDR2 reads YSYEKL. The germline V and J ends were trimmed by 5 bases and 7 bases, with 15 bases remaining between them. The CDR3 is 13 amino acids. Here the CDR3 DNA reads TGCGCCAGCAGCAATCGACCAGGTTGGGAGCAGTACTTC. Protein product: CASSNRPGWEQYF.

The chain uses TRBV18 and TRBJ2-2; possible D gene TRBD1, 6 bases. Germline values: CDR1 KGHSH, CDR2 LQKENI. Trimming left V 5 bases short and J 2 bases short, with 12 bases between. The CDR3 runs 15 residues. For the CDR3, the DNA is TGTGCCAGCTCAGTCGGACAGCGAAACACCGGGGAGCTGTTTTTT. Translating gives CASSVGQRNTGELFF. The entire variable domain, with the rest obtained from reference TRBV18 and TRBJ2-2, is as follows: NAGVMQNPRHLVRRRGQEARLRCSPMKGHSHVYWYRQLPEEGLKFMVYLQKENIIDESGMPKERFSAEFPKEGPSILRIQQVVRGDSAAYFCASSVGQRNTGELFFGEGSRLTVL.

The chain combines TRBV7-2 with TRBJ2-1; 10 bases are shared with TRBD2. With 4 bases clipped from V and 10 bases from J, the junction kept 7 bases outside the gene matches. Per germline, CDR1 SGHTA and CDR2 FQGNSA. This CDR3 has 14 residues. The CDR3, as DNA: TGTGCCAGCAGCTCCCCGGGACTAGCGACCGAGCAGTTCTTC. This encodes CASSSPGLATEQFF. The full variable domain, rest sourced from reference TRBV7-2 and TRBJ2-1, is GAGVSQSPSNKVTEKGKDVELRCDPISGHTALYWYRQSLGQGLEFLIYFQGNSAPDKSGLPSDRFSAERTGGSVSTLTIQRTQQEDSAVYLCASSSPGLATEQFFGPGTRLTVL.

The chain uses TRBV7-8 and TRBJ2-3; 9 bases fit TRBD2. The CDR3 has 17 amino acids. Germline lookup yields CDR1 SGHVS and CDR2 FQNEAQ. After removal of 1 base from V and 2 bases from J, the junction contained 7 bases not matched to a gene. In nucleotides, the CDR3 is TGTGCCAGCAGCTTAGTAACTGGCGGGGGGGCCACAGATACGCAGTATTTT. It specifies CASSLVTGGGATDTQYF.

This clone was counted many times. This sequence joins TRBV11-2 and TRBJ1-2; 9 bases are a match to TRBD1. V trimming: 3 bases; J trimming: 5 bases; junction bases outside the gene matches: 7. CDR1 and CDR2 (germline): SGHAT, FQNNGV. The CDR3 length is 15 residues. The chain's CDR3 is CASSFGQGTRYGYTF. CDR3 nucleotide sequence: TGTGCCAGCAGCTTTGGACAGGGGACGCGATATGGCTACACCTTC.

The chain uses TRBV7-3 and TRBJ2-1, with a tentative D call TRBD2 (5 bases). Germline CDR1 and CDR2: SGHTA and FQGTGA. CDR3 length: 16 amino acids. V was pared by 1 base and J by 5 bases, with 15 bases between. The CDR3, as DNA: TGTGCCAGCAGCTTAATGCCGCGGGCACCGGACAATGAGCAGTTCTTC. Translation: CASSLMPRAPDNEQFF. Complete variable domain (other parts from reference TRBV7-3 and TRBJ2-1): GAGVSQTPSNKVTEKGKYVELRCDPISGHTALYWYRQSLGQGPEFLIYFQGTGAADDSGLPNDRFFAVRPEGSVSTLKIQRTERGDSAVYLCASSLMPRAPDNEQFFGPGTRLTVL.

The chain combines TRBV7-6 with TRBJ2-1; the match to TRBD2 covers 11 bases. The V segment lost 0 bases and the J segment 7 bases; nucleotides outside the gene matches: 2. The CDR3 runs to 15 residues. Germline CDR1 reads SGHVS; CDR2 reads FNYEAQ. In nucleotides, the CDR3 is TGTGCCAGCAGCTTAGCACTAGCGGGGGCGAATGAGCAGTTCTTC. This sequence encodes CASSLALAGANEQFF.

This chain links TRBV5-4 with TRBJ1-1; D not resolved. Germline V gene lookup returns CDR1 SGHNT and CDR2 YYREEE (reference sequence). CDR3 length: 14 residues. The V end was cut by 2 bases, the J end by 1 base, with 9 bases between. CDR3 coding DNA: TGTGCCAGCAGCTTCCGGTCCCAGAACACTGAAGCTTTCTTT. Protein product: CASSFRSQNTEAFF.

This sequence joins TRBV7-7 and TRBJ2-5; D possibly corresponds to TRBD2 (6 bases). The CDR3 is 15 residues long. V lost 4 bases and J 5 bases, leaving 17 bases between the germline ends. Germline V gene data show CDR1 as SSHAT and CDR2 as FNYEAQ (reference sequence). The CDR3 coding sequence is TGTGCCAGCAGCTCAGGGACTGGCAGGCGGGAGACCCAGTACTTC. Translated, it gives CASSSGTGRRETQYF.

Only one count was recorded for this clone. V is TRBV7-9 and J is TRBJ2-3, with D uncertain. V was shortened by 5 bases and J by 6 bases, with 15 bases between the two germline ends. The CDR3 loop spans 14 amino acids. CDR1 and CDR2 from the germline V gene are SEHNR and FQNEAQ (reference sequence). CDR3 nucleotides: TGTGCCAGCAGCCTCCAAGCGTCCCTGGATACGCAGTATTTT. This encodes CASSLQASLDTQYF.